This T cell receptor (beta chain) is from a study of T cells in Graves' hyperthyroidism and ophthalmopathy. Broader study findings: Researchers found most expanded thyroid clonotypes above 0.001 in blood as well.

This clonotype was counted a few times. Its specificity is not known. Using RNA transcripts as the source, TCR beta CDR3 regions were amplified. Using the HTBI primer set, a first-round RT-PCR was run on the TCR CDR3. TCRdb re-called the multiplex PCR reads with MiXCR, one entry per CDR3 protein. The sample shows hundreds of thousands of distinct CDR3 sequences, more than 15% of them seen only once. Patients having uncontrolled infection, another autoimmune disease, pregnancy or lactation were not included. Orbital computed tomography, thyroid ultrasound, serum thyroxine and TRAb, and clinical symptoms together informed the diagnoses. Fresh peripheral blood, around 10 ml of it, supplied the PBMCs. This clonotype was obtained from a middle-aged woman with Graves' ophthalmopathy. The source material was blood.

CDR3: CASSFRTGVFYEQYF. The CDR3 DNA sequence: TGTGCCAGCAGCTTCCGGACAGGGGTCTTCTACGAGCAGTACTTC. This chain links TRBV7-9 with TRBJ2-7, with 9 bases fitting TRBD1. The V segment lost 3 bases and the J segment 3 bases; nucleotides outside the gene matches: 6. Germline CDR1 SEHNR, CDR2 FQNEAQ (reference sequence). The CDR3 has 15 amino acids. The entire variable domain, with the rest obtained from reference TRBV7-9 and TRBJ2-7, is as follows: DTGVSQNPRHKITKRGQNVTFRCDPISEHNRLYWYRQTLGQGPEFLTYFQNEAQLEKSRLLSDRFSAERPKGSFSTLEIQRTEQGDSAMYLCASSFRTGVFYEQYFGPGTRLTVT.